This T cell receptor beta chain was found in a study of T cell repertoires in cytomegalovirus infection. Turning to the study itself: Recently identified HLA-C-restricted CMV epitopes were among the peptides used. Shared public TCR beta signatures pointed to both CMV infection and a matching HLA type. Study conclusions and caveats: Summed frequency of shared TCR beta families picked out CMV carriers who also had the relevant HLA.

The germline CDR1 and CDR2 sequences are LNHDA and SQIVND (reference sequence). CDR3 length: 13 residues. V was pared by 11 bases and J by 2 bases, with 16 bases between. This clonotype was observed once. Its antigen remains unknown. TCRdb redid the calling of the reads with MiXCR, one entry per CDR3 protein. The data contain approximately 730,000 distinct CDR3 sequences, roughly 30% of them seen just once; the ten biggest clones take up approximately 18%. Here the sequenced sample was cultured PBMCs, taken from culture after CMV antigen stimulation. The receptor was derived from a human donor in good health (CMV status not recorded). Some clones in this sample may be carry-over from other donors' samples. The chain combines TRBV19 with TRBJ2-7, with D tentatively TRBD1 (5 bases). CDR3 in amino acids: CAAQVFLTYEQYF. The CDR3 nucleotides read TGTGCCGCACAGGTTTTTTTAACCTACGAGCAGTACTTC. Variable domain in full (rest from reference TRBV19 and TRBJ2-7): DGGITQSPKYLFRKEGQNVTLSCEQNLNHDAMYWYRQDPGQGLRLIYYSQIVNDFQKGDIAEGYSVSREKKESFPLTVTSAQKNPTAFYLCAAQVFLTYEQYFGPGTRLTVT.